This TCR beta chain is drawn from a study of blood T cell repertoires in COVID-19. The wider study: Material from acute and convalescent COVID-19 was sourced from the United States, Italy and Spain. T cells, B-cell-depleted T cells, or PBMCs supplied cDNA or gDNA.

This clone appeared many times. Patients at the Seattle site were enrolled during active infection and followed longitudinally. Germline-derived CDR1 and CDR2 are SGHDT and YYEEEE. With 2 bases clipped from V and 9 bases from J, the junction kept 7 bases outside the gene matches. The CDR3 is 14 residues long. In the original processing: Counts of nucleated cells, estimated from reference gene primer amplification, were obtained. Profiling relied on immunoSEQ multiplex PCR, and the TCRdb table lists in-frame clones only, not all of them. V and J calls and clone size are those listed in that table; D and trimming were worked out from the DNA. The data contain 300,000 to 400,000 clones, around 87% of them singletons.

The clonotype comes from a woman in her fifties or sixties with COVID-19, enrolled during active disease. V gene TRBV5-6 combines with J gene TRBJ2-7; 11 bases agree with TRBD1. The sequenced sample was peripheral blood. CDR3 sequence reads: CASSLGGQGAGQYF. The DNA for the CDR3 is TGTGCCAGCAGCTTAGGTGGACAGGGGGCCGGGCAGTACTTC.